This TCR beta chain derives from a study of cytomegalovirus exposure and HLA in healthy donors. Trimming pared 5 bases from V and 4 bases from J, leaving 13 bases between. The CDR3 has 13 residues. Germline CDR1 SQVTM, CDR2 ANQGSEA. With regard to this clone: Its cognate antigen is unknown.

General observations from the study: As a later analysis showed, a missense DCLRE1C variant was linked to trimming of TCR beta V- and J-genes.

PCR employed 60 Vbeta and 13 Jbeta primers. Produced via immunoSEQ multiplex PCR; TCRdb's table is partial and in-frame only. The sample holds some 150,000 clones, about 80% seen once. The sequenced sample consisted of PBMCs. The sequence was collected from a young man in good health and CMV-seronegative. V and J are TRBV29-1 and TRBJ2-3, with D unclear. The chain's CDR3 is CSVPSVSADTQYF. CDR3 nucleotides: TGCAGCGTTCCCTCTGTGTCTGCAGATACGCAGTATTTT.